The 2 T cell receptor beta chains below come from one sample, sequenced in a study of blood T cell repertoires in COVID-19. The repertoire was sequenced with immunoSEQ multiplex PCR; TCRdb's copy has only in-frame clones and lacks some. The repertoire has fewer than 200,000 clones, around 73% of them found once; the top ten carry 17%. What was sequenced was PBMCs or T cells enriched from blood (not recorded which). The receptors derive from a woman aged 50 to 65 who had recovered from COVID-19.

J is TRBJ1-5 and V is TRBV5-8, with D maybe TRBD1 (6 bases). V lost 6 bases and J lost 0, with 22 bases in between. The CDR3 contains 18 residues. In germline, CDR1 is SGHTS, CDR2 YDEGEE. The CDR3 DNA follows: TGTGCCAGCACCCCCCTGACAGGCAACCGTGATAGCAATCAGCCCCAGCATTTT. As protein: CASTPLTGNRDSNQPQHF.

This chain connects TRBV19 to TRBJ1-2; a weak D match, TRBD1 (5 bases). The CDR3 spans 13 residues. Trimming took off 7 bases at V and 4 bases at J, with 13 bases between the two ends. CDR1 is LNHDA and CDR2 is SQIVND in the germline V gene (reference sequence). For the CDR3, the DNA is TGTGCCAGTAACATGGGGGGGACCTATGGCTACACCTTC. Its translation: CASNMGGTYGYTF.